The sequence of this T cell receptor (beta chain) was determined in a study of T-cell reconstitution after alpha-beta-depleted transplantation in children. Regarding the study as a whole: At one year after transplant, newly produced T cells mostly accounted for T-cell counts and diversity. Two months or so post-transplant, alpha-beta T cells reportedly derived from several hundred expanded graft clones. Some patients' high day-60 TCRbeta diversity was traced to surviving recipient T cells and thymic progenitors.

It was with unique molecular identifiers that the TCRbeta library was prepared. TCRdb passed the PCR reads through MiXCR, listing each CDR3 protein once. Here the sample spans more than 400,000 distinct CDR3 sequences, over 9.5% being singletons. CDR1 is LGHNA, CDR2 YSLEER, per germline. The CDR3 sequence is 15 residues long. V lost 0 bases and J 5 bases, leaving 8 bases between the germline ends. As concerns this clonotype: Its matching antigen is unknown.

The J gene is TRBJ1-6, the V gene TRBV4-3; D gene unclear. Sequenced here: PBMCs, mostly from graft donor cells, sampled 180 days after TCRalphabeta/CD19-depleted stem cell transplant. The source of this sequence is a female patient between 2 and 10 years old who had a stem cell transplant for aplastic anemia, so the T cells may come from the graft donor. CDR3 bases: TGCGCCAGCAGCCAAGAGCCGAGAAATAATTCACCCCTCCACTTT. This gives the protein CASSQEPRNNSPLHF.